The 32 T cell receptor beta chains in this list originate from one sample, sequenced in a study of shared clonotypes between healthy human individuals (dated by TCRdb to about 2020). Receptors were amplified or captured by the immunoSEQ multiplex PCR assay. Held by TCRdb, this immuneACCESS table contains in-frame sequences only and omits some clones. Under half of the omission traces to an unresolved V gene where checked; the cause of the rest is unknown. A total of a few million clones appear in this sample, 85% to 95% of them only once. The ten most abundant clones make up 0.39% of the sample. Sequenced sample: naive CD4+ T cells from PBMCs. What the cell subset or site label conveys for this sample: CD45RA+ positively selected. The origin of the receptors is a man between 18 and 35 years old in good health. Some clones in this sample may be carry-over from other donors' samples.

The chain carries TRBV30 and TRBJ2-2; 14 positions agree with TRBD2. V shed 2 bases, J shed 11 bases, and the junction held 7 bases outside the gene matches. Germline values: CDR1 GTSNPN, CDR2 SVGIG (reference sequence). The CDR3 is 15 residues long. CDR3 bases: TGTGCCTGGAGTCCCCTCGGACTAGCGGGAGGCGAGCTGTTTTTT. Its protein product is CAWSPLGLAGGELFF.

This chain connects TRBV20-1 to TRBJ1-1; tentatively, D is TRBD1 (5 bases). The CDR3 is 11 residues long. The V gene lost 8 bases and the J gene lost 7 bases, with 14 bases spanning the gap. CDR1 DFQATT and CDR2 SNEGSKA come from the germline V gene (reference sequence). DNA for the CDR3: TGCAGTCGATCCGGGACGAATGAAGCTTTCTTT. Its translation is CSRSGTNEAFF.

The rearrangement links TRBV5-6 to TRBJ2-2, with TRBD2 matching over 9 bases. Losses at the gene ends were 2 bases for V and 0 bases for J; bases not matched to a gene: 2. Germline CDR1 SGHDT, CDR2 YYEEEE. The CDR3 has 16 amino acids. CDR3 in amino acids: CASSLLAGSNTGELFF. CDR3 DNA: TGTGCCAGCAGCTTACTAGCGGGCTCGAACACCGGGGAGCTGTTTTTT.

The chain is built from TRBV28 and TRBJ1-1; D may be TRBD1 (5 bases). The length of the CDR3 is 13 residues. Trimming took off 8 bases at V and 4 bases at J, with 14 bases between the two ends. Germline V lookup: CDR1 MDHEN, CDR2 SYDVKM. CDR3 DNA sequence: TGTGCCAGCGCAGGGTGGGAGGGCACTGAAGCTTTCTTT. Amino acids: CASAGWEGTEAFF.

The chain carries TRBV7-3 and TRBJ2-1, with D maybe TRBD2 (5 bases). Germline values: CDR1 SGHTA, CDR2 FQGTGA. V lost 3 bases and J lost 5, with 14 bases in between. The CDR3 loop spans 15 amino acids. CDR3 residues: CASSFGSPADNEQFF. The CDR3, as DNA: TGTGCCAGCAGCTTCGGGTCCCCAGCGGACAATGAGCAGTTCTTC.

The table lists this clone with a few counts. This chain connects TRBV5-1 to TRBJ2-7; 10 nucleotides line up with TRBD1. The germline V gene has CDR1 SGHRS and CDR2 YFSETQ. The J segment lost 5 bases and the V segment lost 4 bases, leaving 3 bases of the junction unmatched. CDR3 length: 13 residues. The DNA of the CDR3 is TGCGCCAGCAGCCGGGACAGGGGCGACGAGCAGTACTTC. It yields the protein CASSRDRGDEQYF.

The V gene is TRBV19, the J gene TRBJ2-3, with 7 bases that match TRBD1. Germline V gene lookup returns CDR1 LNHDA and CDR2 SQIVND (reference sequence). CDR3 length: 16 residues. V shed 5 bases, J shed 0 bases, and the junction held 8 bases outside the gene matches. CDR3: CASSLQGTTSTDTQYF. In DNA, the CDR3 is TGTGCCAGTAGTTTACAGGGGACCACTAGCACAGATACGCAGTATTTT.

This clone was detected only once. This sequence joins TRBV5-5 and TRBJ2-1; 9 bases agree with TRBD2. This CDR3 is 17 amino acids long. Germline CDR1 is SGHKS and CDR2 is YYEKEE (reference sequence). V lost 4 bases to trimming and J lost 4 bases; unmatched junction nucleotides: 12. The CDR3 protein is CASSRQRLAGKYNEQFF. CDR3 DNA sequence: TGTGCCAGCAGCCGACAAAGGCTAGCGGGAAAATACAATGAGCAGTTCTTC.

V gene TRBV7-8 combines with J gene TRBJ1-5, with 7 bases that match TRBD1. The CDR3 sequence is 16 residues long. J was trimmed by 3 bases and V by 1 base; bases with no gene match: 6. CDR1 is SGHVS, CDR2 FQNEAQ, per germline. CDR3 bases: TGTGCCAGCAGCTTAGATAGGGGGCAGAACAATCAGCCCCAGCATTTT. Protein product: CASSLDRGQNNQPQHF. Variable domain in full (rest from reference TRBV7-8 and TRBJ1-5): GAGVSQSPRYKVAKRGQDVALRCDPISGHVSLFWYQQALGQGPEFLTYFQNEAQLDKSGLPSDRFFAERPEGSVSTLKIQRTQQEDSAVYLCASSLDRGQNNQPQHFGDGTRLSIL.

This chain connects TRBV9 to TRBJ1-2; D is possibly TRBD1 (5 bases). Germline CDR1 and CDR2: SGDLS and YYNGEE. The CDR3 loop spans 17 amino acids. With 4 bases removed from V and 4 bases from J, the gap between germline ends came to 23 bases. The CDR3 nucleotides read TGTGCCAGCAGCCAGGGAGGAAGTTCCAGCGGAAGCTATGGCTACACCTTC. Protein sequence: CASSQGGSSSGSYGYTF.

This rearrangement joins TRBV28 to TRBJ2-7, with a tentative D call TRBD2 (5 bases). The CDR3 loop spans 15 amino acids. Trimming shortened V by 6 bases and J by 2 bases, and 17 bases separated the two germline ends. Germline CDR1 reads MDHEN; CDR2 reads SYDVKM. CDR3 coding DNA: TGTGCCAGCAGAGACTACCGGGCTCCTACCTACGAGCAGTACTTC. Protein product: CASRDYRAPTYEQYF.

The chain couples TRBV27 to TRBJ2-7, with 11 positions matching TRBD2. Germline CDR1 reads MNHEY; CDR2 reads SMNVEV (reference sequence). With V trimmed by 3 bases and J by 3 bases, 7 bases remained unmatched. CDR3 size: 16 residues. The CDR3 coding sequence is TGTGCCAGCAGTTTCGACAGACTAGCGGGGCACTACGAGCAGTACTTC. This encodes CASSFDRLAGHYEQYF.

V gene TRBV29-1 combines with J gene TRBJ1-3; D is unresolved. Germline V gene data show CDR1 as SQVTM and CDR2 as ANQGSEA. V was shortened by 4 bases and J by 6 bases, with 13 bases between the two germline ends. CDR3 size: 13 residues. The DNA of the CDR3 is TGCAGCGTTGTGGCCGTGGGAGTAAACACCATATATTTT. Its translation is CSVVAVGVNTIYF.

A word on this clone: The identical CDR3 is also encoded by other nucleotide sequences in the sample. V gene TRBV5-1 combines with J gene TRBJ2-3; no firm D call. Trimming shortened V by 5 bases and J by 1 base, and 8 bases separated the two germline ends. The CDR3 spans 13 residues. Germline V lookup: CDR1 SGHRS, CDR2 YFSETQ. The CDR3 reads CASSLGGTDTQYF. CDR3 in DNA: TGCGCCAGCAGTCTCGGTGGCACAGATACGCAGTATTTT.

V is TRBV9 and J is TRBJ2-7; TRBD1 might be the D (6 bases). V was pared by 0 bases and J by 0 bases, with 10 bases between. CDR3 length: 15 amino acids. Germline V lookup: CDR1 SGDLS, CDR2 YYNGEE. Written as DNA, the CDR3 is TGTGCCAGCAGCGTAGGACAGGAAGTCTCCTACGAGCAGTACTTC. It specifies CASSVGQEVSYEQYF.

This chain joins TRBV11-2 and TRBJ1-1; the match to TRBD1 covers 7 bases. The germline CDR1 and CDR2 sequences are SGHAT and FQNNGV. The CDR3 is 16 residues long. V was clipped by 5 bases and J by 2 bases; unmatched bases: 11. In DNA form, the CDR3 reads TGTGCCAGCAGCCCCGTCCCGGGACAGTTCAACACTGAAGCTTTCTTT. It yields the protein CASSPVPGQFNTEAFF.

The chain has TRBV5-1 and TRBJ1-2, with D perhaps matching TRBD1 (5 bases). The ends were cut back, 3 bases at V and 6 bases at J, with 18 bases in the middle. The CDR3 is made up of 15 amino acids. The germline V gene has CDR1 SGHRS and CDR2 YFSETQ. Here the CDR3 reads CASSWGKLREDGYTF. CDR3 DNA sequence: TGCGCCAGCAGCTGGGGGAAGTTAAGGGAAGATGGCTACACCTTC.

The chain recombines TRBV15 with TRBJ2-5; 7 bases line up with TRBD1. CDR1 and CDR2 from the germline V gene are LNHNV and YYDKDF (reference sequence). J was trimmed by 1 base and V by 8 bases; bases with no gene match: 7. The CDR3 runs 14 residues. CDR3 residues: CATDTGTAQETQYF. CDR3 DNA sequence: TGTGCCACCGACACCGGGACAGCCCAAGAGACCCAGTACTTC.

The chain carries TRBV2 and TRBJ2-7; D remains ambiguous. Trimming pared 6 bases from V and 6 bases from J, leaving 9 bases between. Per germline, CDR1 SNHLY and CDR2 FYNNEI. The CDR3 has 11 residues. The DNA for the CDR3 is TGTGCCAGCAGGGTAGCCTCCGAGCAGTACTTC. Its protein is CASRVASEQYF.

The rearrangement joins TRBV5-1 to TRBJ2-1, with 9 bases matching TRBD2. Trimming cost V 2 bases and J 6 bases; bases outside gene matches: 6. Germline lookup yields CDR1 SGHRS and CDR2 YFSETQ. This CDR3 is 15 amino acids long. Here the CDR3 reads CASSFIAGVRNEQFF. CDR3 coding DNA: TGCGCCAGCAGCTTTATAGCGGGAGTTCGCAATGAGCAGTTCTTC.

About this clone itself: In the same sample, other DNA sequences code for this CDR3. The rearrangement links TRBV19 to TRBJ2-7, with 10 positions matching TRBD2. V shed 6 bases, J shed 3 bases, and the junction held 2 bases outside the gene matches. The CDR3 has 13 residues. Germline V lookup: CDR1 LNHDA, CDR2 SQIVND (reference sequence). CDR3 sequence (DNA): TGTGCCAGTAGCCGACTAGCGGGCTACGAGCAGTACTTC. Encoded protein: CASSRLAGYEQYF.

This chain joins TRBV7-8 and TRBJ2-7, with D hard to call. Germline V lookup: CDR1 SGHVS, CDR2 FQNEAQ. The CDR3 sequence is 12 residues long. V lost 1 base, J lost 4 bases, and 5 bases lay in between. CDR3 sequence: CASSLVNYEQYF. In DNA, the CDR3 is TGTGCCAGCAGCTTAGTTAATTACGAGCAGTACTTC. The variable domain in full, with the rest retrieved from reference TRBV7-8 and TRBJ2-7, is GAGVSQSPRYKVAKRGQDVALRCDPISGHVSLFWYQQALGQGPEFLTYFQNEAQLDKSGLPSDRFFAERPEGSVSTLKIQRTQQEDSAVYLCASSLVNYEQYFGPGTRLTVT.

The J gene is TRBJ2-5, the V gene TRBV7-3; 7 positions match TRBD2. V lost 5 bases and J lost 6; bases outside the gene matches: 6. CDR3 length: 13 amino acids. The germline V gene has CDR1 SGHTA and CDR2 FQGTGA. As DNA, the CDR3 is TGTGCCAGCAGCAGTAGCGGGCTTAAGACCCAGTACTTC. The encoded protein is CASSSSGLKTQYF.

CDR3 protein: CASMVTAGNQPQHF. The CDR3 DNA reads TGTGCCAGCATGGTAACGGCCGGCAATCAGCCCCAGCATTTT. The chain combines TRBV6-5 with TRBJ1-5; D gene ambiguous. This CDR3 is built from 14 residues. The V end lost 7 bases, the J end lost 2 bases, and 12 bases lay between the germline ends. Germline V gene lookup returns CDR1 MNHEY and CDR2 SVGAGI.

The chain couples TRBV5-1 to TRBJ2-3; 10 nucleotides agree with TRBD2. J gave up 5 bases and V 4 bases, and 16 bases lay outside the gene matches. This CDR3 has 18 residues. Germline V CDR1 and CDR2: SGHRS, YFSETQ. CDR3 residues: CASSVGTSAFYGVDTQYF. CDR3 sequence (DNA): TGCGCCAGCAGCGTCGGGACTAGCGCCTTTTACGGGGTAGATACGCAGTATTTT.

This chain uses TRBV28 with TRBJ2-1, with D tentatively TRBD2 (6 bases). Trimming took off 6 bases at V and 9 bases at J, with 12 bases between the two ends. CDR3 length equals 12 residues. The germline CDR1 and CDR2 sequences are MDHEN and SYDVKM. The CDR3 bases are TGTGCCAGCAGGTGGGGACTTGGTGAGCAGTTCTTC. It is translated as CASRWGLGEQFF.

This clone was recorded once. The V gene is TRBV18, the J gene TRBJ2-7, with D uncertain. V was shortened by 0 bases and J by 7 bases, with 13 bases between the two germline ends. The germline V gene encodes CDR1 KGHSH and CDR2 LQKENI. CDR3 length equals 14 residues. The CDR3 loop is CASSPPENPREQYF. DNA of the CDR3: TGTGCCAGCTCACCACCGGAGAACCCCCGGGAGCAGTACTTC. The full variable domain, in which reference TRBV18 and TRBJ2-7 provide the parts outside the CDR3, is NAGVMQNPRHLVRRRGQEARLRCSPMKGHSHVYWYRQLPEEGLKFMVYLQKENIIDESGMPKERFSAEFPKEGPSILRIQQVVRGDSAAYFCASSPPENPREQYFGPGTRLTVT.

This chain uses TRBV11-1 with TRBJ1-2; D uncertain. From germline, CDR1 is SGHAT and CDR2 FQDESV (reference sequence). The CDR3 covers 13 residues. The V and J ends lost 5 bases and 2 bases respectively, with 9 bases between them. CDR3 loop: CASSPGYNYGYTF. Here the CDR3 DNA reads TGTGCCAGCAGCCCAGGCTACAACTATGGCTACACCTTC. Full variable domain (missing parts from reference TRBV11-1 and TRBJ1-2): EAEVAQSPRYKITEKSQAVAFWCDPISGHATLYWYRQILGQGPELLVQFQDESVVDDSQLPKDRFSAERLKGVDSTLKIQPAELGDSAMYLCASSPGYNYGYTFGSGTRLTVV.

The chain has TRBV7-2 and TRBJ2-3, with D hard to call. Trimming shortened V by 3 bases and J by 2 bases, and 9 bases separated the two germline ends. The CDR3 has 14 amino acids. Germline assignment: CDR1 SGHTA and CDR2 FQGNSA. The CDR3 DNA is TGTGCCAGCAGCTTTCGTGGAGTCACAGATACGCAGTATTTT. This encodes CASSFRGVTDTQYF.

The chain uses TRBV4-2 and TRBJ2-5; D might be TRBD1 (6 bases). The V end was cut by 4 bases, the J end by 2 bases, with 11 bases between. This CDR3 contains 14 residues. CDR1 is LGHNA and CDR2 is YNFKEQ in the germline V gene. The CDR3 region has the DNA TGTGCCAGCAGCCCCCCCGGACAGCAAGAGACCCAGTACTTC. It specifies CASSPPGQQETQYF.

The chain joins TRBV5-4 to TRBJ2-7; 7 nucleotides agree with TRBD2. This CDR3 comprises 13 residues. V lost 5 bases to trimming and J lost 2 bases; unmatched junction nucleotides: 4. Germline V gene lookup returns CDR1 SGHNT and CDR2 YYREEE (reference sequence). The CDR3, as DNA: TGTGCCAGCAGGGACCGGGAGGCCTACGAGCAGTACTTC. Residues: CASRDREAYEQYF.

The chain has TRBV10-3 and TRBJ1-1; D gene unclear. This CDR3 region has 14 residues. Germline values: CDR1 ENHRY, CDR2 SYGVKD. V was pared by 2 bases and J by 4 bases, with 11 bases between. Here the CDR3 DNA reads TGTGCCATCAGTGAGCCTTCGACGGGCACTGAAGCTTTCTTT. The encoded protein is CAISEPSTGTEAFF.